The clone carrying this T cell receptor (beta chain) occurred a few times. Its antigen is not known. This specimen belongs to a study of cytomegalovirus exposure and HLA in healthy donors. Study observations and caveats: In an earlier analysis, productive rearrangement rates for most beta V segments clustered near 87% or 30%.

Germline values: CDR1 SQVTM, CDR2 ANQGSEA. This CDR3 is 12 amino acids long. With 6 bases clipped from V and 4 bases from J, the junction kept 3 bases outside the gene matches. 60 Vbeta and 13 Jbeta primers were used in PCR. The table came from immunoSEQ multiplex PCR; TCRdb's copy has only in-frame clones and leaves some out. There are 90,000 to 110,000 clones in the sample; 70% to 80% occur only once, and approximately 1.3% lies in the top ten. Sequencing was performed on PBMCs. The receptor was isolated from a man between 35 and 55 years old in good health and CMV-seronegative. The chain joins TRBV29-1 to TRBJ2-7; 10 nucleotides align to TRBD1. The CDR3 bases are TGCAGCGTCCGGACAGGGGGTTACGAGCAGTACTTC. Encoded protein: CSVRTGGYEQYF.